This TCR beta chain was recorded in a study of T cell responses to AZD1222 COVID-19 vaccine. Deletions cut 4 bases from V and 0 bases from J, with 18 bases between. Germline CDR1 SEHNR, CDR2 FQNEAQ (reference sequence). CDR3 size: 17 residues. Details on this clone: The antigen remains unidentified.

Measured with immunoSEQ multiplex PCR; TCRdb has only the in-frame clones, and not every one. Among fewer than 90,000 clones listed, roughly 88% were seen once. General study findings and limits: Repertoire sampling was restricted to post-peak T cell response timepoints. Donor demographics were predominantly white British with a female majority; clonal diversity may be underestimated.

This chain links TRBV7-9 with TRBJ1-2; D is perhaps TRBD1 (6 bases). This clonotype originated in an adult in good health. Sequencing used peripheral blood, obtained on day 0 of AZD1222 vaccination. CDR3 protein: CASSSNTPGTTNYGYTF. The DNA for the CDR3 is TGTGCCAGCAGCTCCAATACCCCAGGGACAACTAACTATGGCTACACCTTC.